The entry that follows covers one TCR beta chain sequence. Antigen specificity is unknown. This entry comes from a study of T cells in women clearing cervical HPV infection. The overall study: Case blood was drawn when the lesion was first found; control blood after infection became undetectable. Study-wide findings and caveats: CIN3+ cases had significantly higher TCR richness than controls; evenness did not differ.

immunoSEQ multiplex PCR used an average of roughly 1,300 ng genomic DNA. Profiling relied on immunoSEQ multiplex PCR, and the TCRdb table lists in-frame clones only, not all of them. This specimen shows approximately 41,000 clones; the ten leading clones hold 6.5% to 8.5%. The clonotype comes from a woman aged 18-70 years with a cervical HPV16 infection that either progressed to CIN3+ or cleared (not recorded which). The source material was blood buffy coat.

The DNA read from the CDR3 is TGTGCCAGCAGCTTAAACGAAGTCGGGACC. It translates to CASSLNEVGT. The whole CDR3 sequence reads CASSLNEVGTQYF. V gene TRBV7-9 combines with J gene TRBJ2-5; the D is unclear. The read finishes 3 residues shy of the CDR3 end, and the germline J gene is used to complete it. The CDR3 is 13 residues long. Germline loops: CDR1 SEHNR, CDR2 FQNEAQ (reference sequence). V was shortened by 2 bases and J by 7 bases, with 11 bases between the two germline ends.